This is a list of T cell receptor beta chains from one sample in a study of T-cell reconstitution after alpha-beta-depleted transplantation in children. TCRdb independently ran MiXCR on the PCR reads; one entry per CDR3 protein. The repertoire has fewer than 95,000 distinct CDR3 sequences, 10% to 15% of them found once; the top ten carry approximately 14%. Sequencing used PBMCs from the stem cell graft donor, obtained from the stem cell graft. All receptors derive from a human donor who donated a stem cell graft to a child with inherited bone marrow failure. CDR3s include the opening cysteine and the closing phenylalanine or tryptophan. D genes are given only for firm matches. Size values are once, few and many counts, or a class for expanded clones, and some rows have none.

CASSGELAGGYEQYF | TGTGCCAGCAGTGGGGAGTTAGCGGGAGGTTACGAGCAGTACTTC | TRBV12-3/TRBV12-4 | TRBD2 | many | 15 | TRBJ2-7
CASSSPGHRAFF | TGTGCCAGCAGTTCACCGGGACATCGGGCTTTCTTT | TRBV12-3/TRBV12-4 | - | many | 12 | TRBJ1-1
CASSTGTGGAYGYTF | TGTGCCAGTAGTACTGGGACAGGGGGCGCCTATGGCTACACCTTC | TRBV19 | TRBD1 | - | 15 | TRBJ1-2
CASSPTLAGYYTDTQYF | TGCGCCAGCAGTCCAACCCTAGCGGGCTACTACACAGATACGCAGTATTTT | TRBV23-1 | TRBD2 | - | 17 | TRBJ2-3
CASSLWADGGYTF | TGTGCCAGCAGTTTGTGGGCCGATGGAGGCTACACCTTC | TRBV27 | - | many | 13 | TRBJ1-2
CAIMGQGVSDTQYF | TGTGCCATCATGGGACAGGGGGTGTCAGATACGCAGTATTTT | TRBV10-3 | TRBD1 | many | 14 | TRBJ2-3
CASTPRGVSEQYF | TGTGCCAGCACCCCCAGAGGGGTAAGCGAGCAGTACTTC | TRBV13 | - | many | 13 | TRBJ2-7
CARERGLWTYEQYF | TGTGCCAGGGAGAGGGGGCTTTGGACCTACGAGCAGTACTTC | TRBV19 | TRBD1 | many | 14 | TRBJ2-7
CASSLGLGPGGYEQYF | TGTGCCAGCAGCTTAGGCCTCGGTCCGGGGGGCTACGAGCAGTACTTC | TRBV13 | TRBD2 | many | 16 | TRBJ2-7
CASSPHTDRGNEQYF | TGTGCCAGCAGCCCCCATACGGACAGGGGTAACGAGCAGTACTTC | TRBV7-9 | TRBD1 | many | 15 | TRBJ2-7
CASSQGSLRGPGTSYNEQFF | TGCGCCAGCAGCCAAGGTTCCTTACGGGGGCCAGGGACGTCCTACAATGAGCAGTTCTTC | TRBV4-1 | - | many | 20 | TRBJ2-1
CASSPAYYEQYF | TGTGCCAGCAGCCCGGCTTACTACGAGCAGTACTTC | TRBV7-8 | - | many | 12 | TRBJ2-7
CASSHGPSREQYF | TGTGCCAGCAGTCACGGGCCGTCTAGGGAGCAGTACTTC | TRBV6-2/TRBV6-3 | - | many | 13 | TRBJ2-7
CASSIPTGPYEQYF | TGCGCCAGCAGCATTCCTACAGGGCCCTACGAGCAGTACTTC | TRBV5-1 | - | - | 14 | TRBJ2-7